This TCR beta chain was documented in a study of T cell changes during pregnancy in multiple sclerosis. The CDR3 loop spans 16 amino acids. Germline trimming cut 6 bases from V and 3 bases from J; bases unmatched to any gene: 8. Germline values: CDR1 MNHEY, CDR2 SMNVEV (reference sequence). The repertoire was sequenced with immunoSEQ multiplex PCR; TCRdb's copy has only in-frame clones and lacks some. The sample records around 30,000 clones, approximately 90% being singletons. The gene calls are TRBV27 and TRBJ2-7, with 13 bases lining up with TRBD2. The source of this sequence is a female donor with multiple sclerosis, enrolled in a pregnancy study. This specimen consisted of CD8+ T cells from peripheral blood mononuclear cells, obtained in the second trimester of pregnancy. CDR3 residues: CASSPTSGRAFYEQYF. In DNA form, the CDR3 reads TGTGCCAGCAGCCCTACTAGCGGGAGGGCCTTCTACGAGCAGTACTTC.